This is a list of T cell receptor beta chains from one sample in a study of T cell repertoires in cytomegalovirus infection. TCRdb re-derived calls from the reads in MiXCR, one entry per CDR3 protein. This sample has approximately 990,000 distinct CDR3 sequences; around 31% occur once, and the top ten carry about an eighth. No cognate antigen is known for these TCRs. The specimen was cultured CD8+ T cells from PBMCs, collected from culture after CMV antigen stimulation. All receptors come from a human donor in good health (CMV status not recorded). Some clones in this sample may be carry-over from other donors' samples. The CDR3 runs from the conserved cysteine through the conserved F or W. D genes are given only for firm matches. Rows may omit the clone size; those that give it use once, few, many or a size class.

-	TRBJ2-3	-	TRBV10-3	TGTGCCATCAGTGATTGGTCCCCGACAGGCGGTAAAAGCACAGATACGCAGTATTTT	CAISDWSPTGGKSTDTQYF
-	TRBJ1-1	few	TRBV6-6	TGTGCCAGCAGTGGGGGGACACTTGTTCTTGAAGCTTTCTTT	CASSGGTLVLEAFF
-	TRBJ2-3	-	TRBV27	TGTGCCAGCAGTTTTGGGGGGGCGATGGATACGCAGTATTTT	CASSFGGAMDTQYF
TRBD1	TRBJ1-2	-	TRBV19	TGTGCCACAACCGAGACAGGGAGCGGCTACACCTTC	CATTETGSGYTF
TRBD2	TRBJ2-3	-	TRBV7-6	TGTGCCAGCTCGCGAGCGGGGGGGGATACGCAGTATTTT	CASSRAGGDTQYF
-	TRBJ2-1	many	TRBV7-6	TGTGCCAGCAGCCCCACAGGAGACTCCTACAATGAGCAGTTCTTC	CASSPTGDSYNEQFF
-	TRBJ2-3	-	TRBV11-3	TGTGCCAGCAGCTTAGTAGCGAGAGACACAGATACGCAGTATTTT	CASSLVARDTDTQYF
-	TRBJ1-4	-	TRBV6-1	TGTGCCAGCAGTGAAAGTGTAGAACAGGTTAATGAAAAACTGTTTTTT	CASSESVEQVNEKLFF
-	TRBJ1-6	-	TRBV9	TGTGCCAGCAGCGCAGACAGCCGACTCCACTTT	CASSADSRLHF
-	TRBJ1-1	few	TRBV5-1	TGCGCCAGCAGCTTGGCCGCTTTGGACAGAAAAGCTTTCTTT	CASSLAALDRKAFF
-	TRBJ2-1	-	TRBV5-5	TGTGCCAGCAGCTTTGAGGGATGGGATGAGCAGTTCTTC	CASSFEGWDEQFF
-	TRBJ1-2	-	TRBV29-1	TGCAGCGTTGAGGGCAGGGGCGGCTACACCTTC	CSVEGRGGYTF
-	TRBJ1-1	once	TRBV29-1	TGCAGCGTTGAGCCAGGAGGAAACACTGAAGCTTTCTTT	CSVEPGGNTEAFF
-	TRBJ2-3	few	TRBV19	TGTGCCAGTAGTATTATGGAGGGGGAACTCACAGATACGCAGTATTTT	CASSIMEGELTDTQYF
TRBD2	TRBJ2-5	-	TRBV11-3	TGTGCCAGCAGCCCTGGACTAGCGGGGGCCATACATAAGGAGACCCAGTACTTC	CASSPGLAGAIHKETQYF
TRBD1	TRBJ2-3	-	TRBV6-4	TGTGCCAGCAGTGAAACACAGGGGGCGCCGCAGTATTTT	CASSETQGAPQYF